Presented here are 9 T cell receptor beta chains from one specimen sequenced in a study of early T cells in non-severe SARS-CoV-2 infection. TCRdb reprocessed the 5' RACE reads with MiXCR, giving one entry per CDR3 protein. This table holds roughly 120,000 distinct CDR3 sequences, roughly 12% found once. This sample comprised whole blood, obtained at baseline. The receptors were sampled from an adult who was a healthcare worker with PCR-confirmed SARS-CoV-2 infection or an uninfected control (not recorded which).

The chain employs TRBV3-1 and TRBJ2-3; D is possibly TRBD2 (5 bases). V was cut by 0 bases and J by 0 bases, with 7 bases left in between. CDR3 size: 15 residues. Germline CDR1 and CDR2: LGHDT and YNNKEL (reference sequence). The CDR3 sequence is CASSQERVSTDTQYF. DNA of the CDR3: TGTGCCAGCAGCCAAGAGCGGGTGAGCACAGATACGCAGTATTTT.

The rearrangement links TRBV7-8 to TRBJ1-1; D is perhaps TRBD1 (6 bases). CDR3 size: 15 residues. Germline V CDR1 and CDR2: SGHVS, FQNEAQ. Trimming took 3 bases from V and 2 from J, leaving 13 bases between them. CDR3 DNA sequence: TGTGCCAGCAGCTTTCCGGGACACCGAAACACTGAAGCTTTCTTT. It specifies CASSFPGHRNTEAFF. The whole variable domain, filled in from reference TRBV7-8 and TRBJ1-1, reads GAGVSQSPRYKVAKRGQDVALRCDPISGHVSLFWYQQALGQGPEFLTYFQNEAQLDKSGLPSDRFFAERPEGSVSTLKIQRTQQEDSAVYLCASSFPGHRNTEAFFGQGTRLTVV.

The chain has TRBV5-1 and TRBJ2-5; 8 nucleotides agree with TRBD1. Germline V lookup: CDR1 SGHRS, CDR2 YFSETQ. Trimming removed 4 bases from V and 4 bases from J; junction bases left unmatched: 9. The CDR3 has 15 amino acids. The CDR3 bases are TGCGCCAGCAGCCCGATGACAGGGGTGGGAGAGACCCAGTACTTC. Its protein is CASSPMTGVGETQYF.

This clonotype has a count of ten or more. This chain joins TRBV11-2 and TRBJ1-1; D might be TRBD1 (6 bases). The CDR3 spans 16 residues. Trimming removed 5 bases at V and 0 bases at J, with 16 bases between. CDR1 SGHAT and CDR2 FQNNGV come from the germline V gene. CDR3 in amino acids: CASSPRGQGMNTEAFF. The CDR3 DNA reads as TGTGCCAGCAGCCCCCGGGGGCAGGGGATGAACACTGAAGCTTTCTTT.

The chain links TRBV5-1 to TRBJ1-6; tentatively, D is TRBD1 (5 bases). V lost 0 bases to trimming and J lost 10 bases, with 11 bases between them. CDR1 and CDR2 from the germline V gene are SGHRS and YFSETQ. This CDR3 is built from 14 residues. CDR3 region: CASSLGGAGSPLHF. CDR3 nucleotide sequence: TGCGCCAGCAGCTTGGGGGGCGCGGGATCACCCCTCCACTTT.

This clonotype was observed a handful of times. V usage is TRBV20-1 and J usage is TRBJ2-3; perhaps TRBD2 as D (7 bases). Per germline, CDR1 DFQATT and CDR2 SNEGSKA (reference sequence). The CDR3 has 15 amino acids. V shed 6 bases and J shed 2 bases, with 18 bases lying between them. CDR3 bases: TGCAGTGCGAAAAATGGGCGGGGGCTCACAGATACGCAGTATTTT. Translating it yields CSAKNGRGLTDTQYF.

This clonotype was seen a handful of times. The chain joins TRBV5-4 to TRBJ2-3; tentatively, D is TRBD2 (6 bases). V was clipped by 1 base and J by 2 bases, with 14 bases between them. The germline V gene has CDR1 SGHNT and CDR2 YYREEE (reference sequence). This CDR3 has 16 amino acids. The CDR3 DNA follows: TGTGCCAGCAGCTTGCGCCGGGACTCCAACACAGATACGCAGTATTTT. Protein sequence: CASSLRRDSNTDTQYF.

This clonotype was observed a few times. V and J are TRBV3-1 and TRBJ1-1; D ambiguous. Deletions cut 0 bases from V and 0 bases from J, with 5 bases between. The V gene's germline CDR1 is LGHDT and CDR2 YNNKEL (reference sequence). The CDR3 spans 14 residues. The CDR3 protein is CASSQDLVNTEAFF. CDR3 DNA sequence: TGTGCCAGCAGCCAAGATTTGGTGAACACTGAAGCTTTCTTT.

This clonotype was found a few times. This rearrangement joins TRBV27 to TRBJ2-3; 9 bases match TRBD1. Unmatched junction bases numbered 5, after V lost 4 bases and J lost 3 bases. The CDR3 runs to 15 residues. The V gene's germline CDR1 is MNHEY and CDR2 SMNVEV (reference sequence). The CDR3 DNA follows: TGTGCCAGCAGTTCTTGGGACAGGGCTACAGATACGCAGTATTTT. This encodes CASSSWDRATDTQYF.